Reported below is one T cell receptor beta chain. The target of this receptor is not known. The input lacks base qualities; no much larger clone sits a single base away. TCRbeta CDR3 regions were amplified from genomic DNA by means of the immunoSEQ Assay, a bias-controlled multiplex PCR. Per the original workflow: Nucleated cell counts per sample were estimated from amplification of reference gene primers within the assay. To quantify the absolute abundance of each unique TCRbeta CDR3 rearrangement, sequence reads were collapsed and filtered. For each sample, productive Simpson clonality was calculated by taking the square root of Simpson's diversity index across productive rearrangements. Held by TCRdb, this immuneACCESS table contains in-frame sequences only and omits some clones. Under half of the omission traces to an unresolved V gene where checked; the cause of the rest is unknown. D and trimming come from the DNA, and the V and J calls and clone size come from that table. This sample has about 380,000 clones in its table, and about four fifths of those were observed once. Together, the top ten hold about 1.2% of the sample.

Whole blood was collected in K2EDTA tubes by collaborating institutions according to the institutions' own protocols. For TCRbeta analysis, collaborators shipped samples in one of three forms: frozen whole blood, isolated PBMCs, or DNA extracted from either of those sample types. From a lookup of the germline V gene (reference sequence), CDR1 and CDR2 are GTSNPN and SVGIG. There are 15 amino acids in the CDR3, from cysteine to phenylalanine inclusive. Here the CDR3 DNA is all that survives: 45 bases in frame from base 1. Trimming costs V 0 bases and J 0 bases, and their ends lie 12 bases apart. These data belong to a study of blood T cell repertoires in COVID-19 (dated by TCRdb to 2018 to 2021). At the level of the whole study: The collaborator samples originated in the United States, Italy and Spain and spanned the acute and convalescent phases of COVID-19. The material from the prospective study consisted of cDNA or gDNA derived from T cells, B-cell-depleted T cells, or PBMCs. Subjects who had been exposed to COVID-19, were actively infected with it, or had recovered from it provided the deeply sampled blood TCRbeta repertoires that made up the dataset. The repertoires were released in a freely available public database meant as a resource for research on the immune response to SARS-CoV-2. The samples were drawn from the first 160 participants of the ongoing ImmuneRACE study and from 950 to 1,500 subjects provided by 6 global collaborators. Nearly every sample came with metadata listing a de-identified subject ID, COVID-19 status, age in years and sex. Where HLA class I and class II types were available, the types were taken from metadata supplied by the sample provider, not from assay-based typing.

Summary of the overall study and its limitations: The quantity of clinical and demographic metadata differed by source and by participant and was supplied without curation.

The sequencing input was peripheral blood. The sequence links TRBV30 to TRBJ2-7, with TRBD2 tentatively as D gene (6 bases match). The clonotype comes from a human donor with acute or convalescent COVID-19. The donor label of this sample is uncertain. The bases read TGTGCCTGGAGTGTACTGCGGGACTCCTCCTACGAGCAGTACTTC. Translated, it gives CAWSVLRDSSYEQYF.